Following are 31 T cell receptor beta chains from one sample sequenced in a study of blood T cell repertoires in COVID-19. TCRdb's copy holds only in-frame clones and misses some; the assay was immunoSEQ multiplex PCR. The table has about 320,000 clones, approximately 85% seen once. The sequenced material came from peripheral blood. The receptors derive from a woman aged 50 to 60 with acute or convalescent COVID-19.

The chain is built from TRBV6-1 and TRBJ2-4, with 7 nucleotides matching TRBD2. Germline trimming cut 2 bases from V and 0 bases from J; bases unmatched to any gene: 10. Germline V gene data show CDR1 as MNHNS and CDR2 as SASEGT. There are 18 residues in the CDR3. The CDR3 here is CASSESGRGFIAKNIQYF. CDR3 nucleotides: TGTGCCAGCAGTGAAAGTGGGAGGGGATTTATAGCCAAAAACATTCAGTACTTC.

The chain is built from TRBV28 and TRBJ2-1, with 7 nucleotides matching TRBD2. Trimming at V came to 1 base and at J to 3 bases, leaving 3 bases not matched to a gene. There are 15 residues in the CDR3. CDR1 and CDR2 (germline): MDHEN, SYDVKM. CDR3: CASSLYGLDYNEQFF. CDR3 in DNA: TGTGCCAGCAGTTTATACGGACTAGACTACAATGAGCAGTTCTTC.

The chain joins TRBV4-1 to TRBJ1-1; D gene uncertain. The germline V gene encodes CDR1 MGHRA and CDR2 YSYEKL. Trimming left V 0 bases short and J 6 bases short, with 8 bases between. The CDR3 runs to 13 residues. The CDR3 DNA reads TGCGCCAGCAGCCAAGATTGGAGGGCTGAAGCTTTCTTT. Amino acids: CASSQDWRAEAFF.

This clone was observed once. The chain has TRBV5-4 and TRBJ1-1; D is unresolved. The CDR3 runs to 15 residues. Germline-derived CDR1 and CDR2 are SGHNT and YYREEE (reference sequence). V shed 0 bases and J shed 1 base, with 10 bases lying between them. Written as DNA, the CDR3 is TGTGCCAGCAGCTTGGTAGGGAGGGCGAACACTGAAGCTTTCTTT. Its protein product is CASSLVGRANTEAFF. Supplemented by reference TRBV5-4 and TRBJ1-1, the full variable domain reads ETGVTQSPTHLIKTRGQQVTLRCSSQSGHNTVSWYQQALGQGPQFIFQYYREEENGRGNFPPRFSGLQFPNYSSELNVNALELDDSALYLCASSLVGRANTEAFFGQGTRLTVV.

The rearrangement joins TRBV7-9 to TRBJ2-7, with TRBD2 identical over 7 bases. V trimming: 4 bases; J trimming: 2 bases; junction bases outside the gene matches: 8. Germline assignment: CDR1 SEHNR and CDR2 FQNEAQ (reference sequence). This CDR3 region has 15 residues. The CDR3 nucleotides are TGTGCCAGCAGCTCTTACGTACGGGGGGCCTACGAGCAGTACTTC. Amino acid sequence: CASSSYVRGAYEQYF.

The chain recombines TRBV10-1 with TRBJ1-5, with 7 positions matching TRBD1. The CDR3 consists of 14 residues. From germline, CDR1 is WNHNN and CDR2 SYGVQD (reference sequence). The trim removed 6 bases at V and 2 bases at J, leaving 4 bases unmatched. CDR3 sequence (DNA): TGCGCCAGCAGGGGGGACAGCCGCAATCAGCCCCAGCATTTT. The encoded protein is CASRGDSRNQPQHF.

This chain uses TRBV6-6 with TRBJ1-1; TRBD1 matches 9 bases. Trimming removed 6 bases from V and 6 bases from J; junction bases left unmatched: 5. Germline CDR1 and CDR2: MNHNY and SVGAGI (reference sequence). This CDR3 comprises 13 residues. CDR3 DNA: TGTGCCAGCAGGGGACAGGGTAGCTCTGAAGCTTTCTTT. Translating gives CASRGQGSSEAFF.

The J gene is TRBJ1-2, the V gene TRBV28, with D possibly matching TRBD1 (6 bases). Trimming took 5 bases from V and 2 from J, leaving 12 bases between them. The germline CDR1 and CDR2 sequences are MDHEN and SYDVKM. The CDR3 length is 14 residues. The CDR3 DNA is TGTGCCAGCAGTCCACCTCAGGGGAACTATGGCTACACCTTC. Residues: CASSPPQGNYGYTF.

CDR3 protein: CASIAPRAGGYTEAFF. The CDR3 coding sequence is TGTGCCAGCATCGCGCCTCGGGCAGGCGGGTACACTGAAGCTTTCTTT. The chain links TRBV5-6 to TRBJ1-1; D not resolved. V lost 6 bases to trimming and J lost 3 bases, with 21 bases between them. Per germline, CDR1 SGHDT and CDR2 YYEEEE. This CDR3 has 16 residues.

V usage is TRBV5-6 and J usage is TRBJ1-2, with D hard to call. CDR1 is SGHDT, CDR2 YYEEEE, per germline. V was cut by 2 bases and J by 7 bases, with 9 bases left in between. CDR3 size: 12 residues. CDR3 sequence reads: CASSFGQLGYTF. The DNA for the CDR3 is TGTGCCAGCAGCTTTGGGCAGCTTGGCTACACCTTC.

This chain joins TRBV5-1 and TRBJ1-5; a possible D gene is TRBD1 (6 bases). Trimming shortened V by 2 bases and J by 0 bases, and 9 bases separated the two germline ends. Germline-derived CDR1 and CDR2 are SGHRS and YFSETQ. The CDR3 runs to 15 residues. The CDR3 spells CASSLQGYSNQPQHF. CDR3 nucleotides: TGCGCCAGCAGCTTACAGGGATATAGCAATCAGCCCCAGCATTTT.

Turning to this clone: The same CDR3 can be traced to other DNA sequences in this sample. The CDR3: CASSSSGRASYEQYF. The CDR3 DNA follows: TGCGCCAGCAGCTCTAGCGGGAGGGCCTCGTACGAGCAGTACTTC. This sequence joins TRBV5-1 and TRBJ2-7; TRBD2 agrees at 12 bases. This CDR3 comprises 15 residues. Unmatched junction bases numbered 5, after V lost 3 bases and J lost 4 bases. Germline V gene data show CDR1 as SGHRS and CDR2 as YFSETQ.

The rearrangement links TRBV28 to TRBJ1-5; D is unresolved. Trimming took off 7 bases at V and 6 bases at J, with 10 bases between the two ends. The CDR3 has 12 residues. In germline, CDR1 is MDHEN, CDR2 SYDVKM. CDR3 DNA sequence: TGTGCCAGCAAGGTACGGAGTCAGCCCCAGCATTTT. It specifies CASKVRSQPQHF.

This chain uses TRBV5-4 with TRBJ2-1, with 13 bases lining up with TRBD2. Per germline, CDR1 SGHNT and CDR2 YYREEE (reference sequence). The CDR3 is 17 amino acids. After removal of 4 bases from V and 8 bases from J, the junction contained 12 bases not matched to a gene. The CDR3: CASSEPTRTSGSYEQFF. The DNA of the CDR3 is TGTGCCAGCAGCGAACCTACTCGGACTAGCGGGAGTTATGAGCAGTTCTTC.

This clone appeared a single time. The chain is built from TRBV7-3 and TRBJ2-1, with TRBD2 matching 9 bases. V lost 5 bases, J lost 0 bases, and 2 bases stayed unmatched. The CDR3 extends over 15 amino acids. Germline CDR1 and CDR2: SGHTA and FQGTGA. This CDR3 reads CASSQLAGSYNEQFF. CDR3 nucleotide sequence: TGTGCCAGCAGCCAACTAGCGGGCTCCTACAATGAGCAGTTCTTC.

The gene calls are TRBV4-3 and TRBJ2-1; 7 bases fit TRBD2. CDR1 and CDR2 from the germline V gene are LGHNA and YSLEER. CDR3 length: 13 amino acids. V lost 0 bases to trimming and J lost 10 bases; unmatched junction nucleotides: 3. CDR3 protein: CASSQDGGLEQFF. CDR3 nucleotides: TGCGCCAGCAGCCAAGATGGGGGACTAGAGCAGTTCTTC.

This chain joins TRBV24-1 and TRBJ2-3; 7 nucleotides match TRBD2. CDR1 and CDR2 (germline): KGHDR, SFDVKD. The V segment lost 1 base and the J segment 0 bases; nucleotides outside the gene matches: 12. The CDR3 has 19 residues. Written as DNA, the CDR3 is TGTGCCACCAGTGATTTAAAAATAAGCGGGAAGTCAAGCACAGATACGCAGTATTTT. Its protein is CATSDLKISGKSSTDTQYF.

J is TRBJ2-7 and V is TRBV2; D gene unclear. Between the trimmed V and J ends, which lost 0 bases and 2 bases, there was a span of 11 bases. The V gene's germline CDR1 is SNHLY and CDR2 FYNNEI. The CDR3 spans 15 residues. The CDR3 region has the DNA TGTGCCAGCAGTGAAGCGCCTACCCCCCCCTACGAGCAGTACTTC. It encodes CASSEAPTPPYEQYF.

The chain uses TRBV7-8 and TRBJ2-1; 9 bases line up with TRBD2. Trimming cost V 1 base and J 2 bases; bases outside gene matches: 3. There are 16 residues in the CDR3. In germline, CDR1 is SGHVS, CDR2 FQNEAQ. Here the CDR3 reads CASSLEAGGPYNEQFF. The CDR3 bases are TGTGCCAGCAGCTTAGAGGCGGGAGGGCCCTACAATGAGCAGTTCTTC.

The rearrangement links TRBV7-6 to TRBJ1-4; D is perhaps TRBD1 (6 bases). CDR1 is SGHVS and CDR2 is FNYEAQ in the germline V gene. The CDR3 spans 14 residues. The germline V and J ends were trimmed by 3 bases and 8 bases, with 13 bases remaining between them. Here the CDR3 DNA reads TGTGCCAGCAGCTTTAGGGGGTTTGGAGAAAAACTGTTTTTT. This sequence encodes CASSFRGFGEKLFF.

The genes are TRBV24-1 and TRBJ2-5, with 9 bases identical to TRBD1. This CDR3 is built from 15 residues. Germline V gene data show CDR1 as KGHDR and CDR2 as SFDVKD. The V and J ends lost 4 bases and 5 bases, in that order; junction bases with no gene match: 7. The DNA of the CDR3 is TGTGCCACCAGTGAACCGGGACAGGGCGGGGAGACCCAGTACTTC. Its protein product is CATSEPGQGGETQYF.

The gene calls are TRBV6-6 and TRBJ2-1, with D perhaps matching TRBD1 (6 bases). V dropped 2 bases and J dropped 9 bases, with 20 bases sitting between them. Germline V gives CDR1 MNHNY, CDR2 SVGAGI (reference sequence). CDR3 length: 16 residues. As DNA, the CDR3 is TGTGCCAGCAGTTACGGGGCACATCCGCTGGGGGCTGAGCAGTTCTTC. Protein product: CASSYGAHPLGAEQFF.

The V call is TRBV19, the J call TRBJ1-1, with D maybe TRBD1 (6 bases). This CDR3 region has 13 residues. Trimming stripped 8 bases from V and 1 base from J, with 11 bases between. Germline lookup yields CDR1 LNHDA and CDR2 SQIVND (reference sequence). This CDR3 is CASYRETNTEAFF. The CDR3 DNA is TGTGCCAGTTACAGGGAGACGAACACTGAAGCTTTCTTT. Combining the CDR3 with reference TRBV19 and TRBJ1-1 gives the whole variable domain DGGITQSPKYLFRKEGQNVTLSCEQNLNHDAMYWYRQDPGQGLRLIYYSQIVNDFQKGDIAEGYSVSREKKESFPLTVTSAQKNPTAFYLCASYRETNTEAFFGQGTRLTVV.

The V and J genes are TRBV6-5 and TRBJ2-1; D gene ambiguous. The CDR3 length is 16 residues. The V end lost 2 bases, the J end lost 6 bases, and 17 bases lay between the germline ends. Germline V CDR1 and CDR2: MNHEY, SVGAGI. The CDR3 nucleotides read TGTGCCAGCAGTTACACCCTAGGAGAGGCCCTCAATGAGCAGTTCTTC. Its translation is CASSYTLGEALNEQFF.

The V gene is TRBV15, the J gene TRBJ1-5; no firm D call. The ends were cut back, 3 bases at V and 7 bases at J, with 7 bases in the middle. This CDR3 comprises 12 residues. Germline V gene sequence: CDR1 LNHNV, CDR2 YYDKDF (reference sequence). CDR3 DNA sequence: TGTGCCACCAGCAGCGGGAGGCAGCCCCAGCATTTT. Its translation is CATSSGRQPQHF.

The CDR3 nucleotides are TGTGCCAGCAGTTTACGGGACTTACACCAAGAGACCCAGTACTTC. Its protein product is CASSLRDLHQETQYF. V and J are TRBV28 and TRBJ2-5, with D perhaps matching TRBD2 (6 bases). Germline CDR1 and CDR2: MDHEN and SYDVKM. V was pared by 2 bases and J by 0 bases, with 10 bases between. The CDR3 is 15 amino acids.

V and J are TRBV4-3 and TRBJ2-3; no clear D. Germline lookup yields CDR1 LGHNA and CDR2 YSLEER. The CDR3 has 13 residues. V was shortened by 2 bases and J by 6 bases, with 9 bases between the two germline ends. CDR3 nucleotide sequence: TGCGCCAGCAGCCAACGGGTGGAGGATACGCAGTATTTT. Translating it yields CASSQRVEDTQYF.

Only one count was recorded for this clone. Other DNA sequences in the sample encode the same CDR3. The chain uses TRBV4-1 and TRBJ2-1, with TRBD1 matching 9 bases. J lost 2 bases, V lost 3 bases, and 2 bases had no gene match. The germline gives CDR1 MGHRA, CDR2 YSYEKL. The CDR3 consists of 15 residues. The CDR3 DNA reads TGCGCCAGCAGCCAGGGACAGGGTCCCTACAATGAGCAGTTCTTC. Its protein product is CASSQGQGPYNEQFF.

This rearrangement joins TRBV6-5 to TRBJ1-1; D is uncertain. Trimming took 2 bases from V and 0 from J, leaving 10 bases between them. CDR3 size: 15 residues. Germline V CDR1 and CDR2: MNHEY, SVGAGI. CDR3 coding DNA: TGTGCCAGCAGTTACGGGCAGTATTTGAACACTGAAGCTTTCTTT. Protein product: CASSYGQYLNTEAFF.

The rearrangement links TRBV15 to TRBJ2-7; D is perhaps TRBD2 (6 bases). Trimming removed 4 bases from V and 3 bases from J, with 19 bases in between. The CDR3 is made up of 16 amino acids. From germline, CDR1 is LNHNV and CDR2 YYDKDF (reference sequence). The CDR3 region is CATSTGRIGTYYEQYF. The CDR3 DNA follows: TGTGCCACCAGCACGGGGAGGATCGGTACTTACTACGAGCAGTACTTC.

The genes are TRBV30 and TRBJ1-4; D is unclear. The germline V gene encodes CDR1 GTSNPN and CDR2 SVGIG (reference sequence). V lost 3 bases, J lost 4 bases, and 15 bases lay in between. The CDR3 sequence is 15 residues long. CDR3 nucleotides: TGTGCCTGGAGAAAGACTGGAGCGGGTAATGAAAAACTGTTTTTT. Protein: CAWRKTGAGNEKLFF.